This T cell receptor (beta chain) derives from a study of shared clonotypes between healthy human individuals. Germline CDR1 reads SQVTM; CDR2 reads ANQGSEA. Trimming cost V 0 bases and J 8 bases, with 20 bases left between them. The CDR3 has 16 amino acids. Sequenced by immunoSEQ multiplex PCR; TCRdb stores in-frame clones only, minus some. Here the sample spans more than 2 million clones, roughly 96% being singletons. Source material: naive CD4+ T cells sorted from blood. Documented subset: CD45RA+ positively selected. The chain joins TRBV29-1 to TRBJ2-4; perhaps D is TRBD1 or TRBD2 (6 bases each). The receptor was isolated from a man between 18 and 35 years old in good health. CDR3 loop: CSVEDPRGGRSDIQYF. The DNA for the CDR3 is TGCAGCGTTGAAGATCCCCGAGGGGGGAGGAGTGACATTCAGTACTTC.